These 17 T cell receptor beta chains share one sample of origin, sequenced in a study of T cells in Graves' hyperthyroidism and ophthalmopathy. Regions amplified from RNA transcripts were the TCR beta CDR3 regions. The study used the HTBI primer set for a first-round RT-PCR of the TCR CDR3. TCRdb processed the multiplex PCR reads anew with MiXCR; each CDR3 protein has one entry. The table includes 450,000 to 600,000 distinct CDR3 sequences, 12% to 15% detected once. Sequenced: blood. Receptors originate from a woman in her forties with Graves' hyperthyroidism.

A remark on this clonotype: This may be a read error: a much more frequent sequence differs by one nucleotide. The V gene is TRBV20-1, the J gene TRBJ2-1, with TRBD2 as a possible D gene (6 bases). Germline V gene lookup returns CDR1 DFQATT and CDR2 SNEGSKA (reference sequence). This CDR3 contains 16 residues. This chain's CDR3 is CSARDLAPSSYSEQFF. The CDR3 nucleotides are TGCAGTGCTAGAGATCTAGCGCCCAGCTCCTACAGTGAGCAGTTCTTC.

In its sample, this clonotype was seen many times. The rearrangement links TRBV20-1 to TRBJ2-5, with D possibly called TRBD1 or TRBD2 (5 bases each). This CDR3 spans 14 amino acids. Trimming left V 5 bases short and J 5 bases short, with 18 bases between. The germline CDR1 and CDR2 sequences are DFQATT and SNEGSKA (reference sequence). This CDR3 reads CSAYLGTPSETQYF. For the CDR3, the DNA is TGCAGTGCTTACCTCGGGACCCCAAGTGAGACCCAGTACTTC.

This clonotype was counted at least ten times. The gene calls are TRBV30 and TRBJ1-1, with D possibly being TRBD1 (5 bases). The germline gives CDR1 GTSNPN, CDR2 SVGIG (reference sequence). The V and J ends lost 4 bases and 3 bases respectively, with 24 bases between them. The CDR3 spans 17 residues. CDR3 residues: CAWIGAGLLRVDTEAFF. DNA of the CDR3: TGTGCCTGGATAGGGGCAGGGCTTCTTCGGGTGGACACTGAAGCTTTCTTT. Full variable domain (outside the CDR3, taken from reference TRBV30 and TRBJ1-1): SQTIHQWPATLVQPVGSPLSLECTVEGTSNPNLYWYRQAAGRGLQLLFYSVGIGQISSEVPQNLSASRPQDRQFILSSKKLLLSDSGFYLCAWIGAGLLRVDTEAFFGQGTRLTVV.

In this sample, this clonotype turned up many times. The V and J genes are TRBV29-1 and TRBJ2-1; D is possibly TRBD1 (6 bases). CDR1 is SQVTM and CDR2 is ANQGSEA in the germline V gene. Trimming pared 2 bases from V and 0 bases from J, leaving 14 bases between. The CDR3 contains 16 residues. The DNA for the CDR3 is TGCAGCGTTGAAAGCCGGGACACCAGCTCCTACAATGAGCAGTTCTTC. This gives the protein CSVESRDTSSYNEQFF.

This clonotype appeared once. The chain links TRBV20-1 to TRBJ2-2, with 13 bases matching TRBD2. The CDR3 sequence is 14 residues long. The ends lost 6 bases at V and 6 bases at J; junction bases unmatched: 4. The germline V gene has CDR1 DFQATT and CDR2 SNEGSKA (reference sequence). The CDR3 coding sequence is TGCAGTGCAGTTACTAGCGGGAGGGCCGGGGAGCTGTTTTTT. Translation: CSAVTSGRAGELFF.

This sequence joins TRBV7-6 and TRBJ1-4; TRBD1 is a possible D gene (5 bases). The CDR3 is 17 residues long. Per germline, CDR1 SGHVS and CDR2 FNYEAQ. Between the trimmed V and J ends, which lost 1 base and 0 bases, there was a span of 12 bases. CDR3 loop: CASSLVPGGSTNEKLFF. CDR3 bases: TGTGCCAGCAGCTTAGTTCCGGGGGGATCAACTAATGAAAAACTGTTTTTT.

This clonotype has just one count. The DNA for the CDR3 is TGTGCCAGCAGCCGGACTAGCGGGAGGTTTTGGTACGAGCAGTACTTC. Translated: CASSRTSGRFWYEQYF. The chain uses TRBV6-1 and TRBJ2-7; 14 bases are shared with TRBD2. J was trimmed by 4 bases and V by 6 bases; bases with no gene match: 8. There are 16 residues in the CDR3. From germline, CDR1 is MNHNS and CDR2 SASEGT.

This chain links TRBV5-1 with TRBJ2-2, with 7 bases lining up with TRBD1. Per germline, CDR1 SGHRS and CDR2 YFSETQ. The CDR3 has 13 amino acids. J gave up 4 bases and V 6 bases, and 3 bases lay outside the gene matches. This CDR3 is CASISGGTGELFF. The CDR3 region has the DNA TGCGCCAGCATCTCAGGGGGCACCGGGGAGCTGTTTTTT.

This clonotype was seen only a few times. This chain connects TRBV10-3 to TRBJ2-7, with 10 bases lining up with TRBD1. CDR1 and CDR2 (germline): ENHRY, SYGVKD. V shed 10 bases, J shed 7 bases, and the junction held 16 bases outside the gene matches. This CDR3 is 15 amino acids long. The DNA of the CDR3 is TGTGCCACCTTCCCCGTTTGGACAGGGGGAGGGGAGCAGTACTTC. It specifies CATFPVWTGGGEQYF.

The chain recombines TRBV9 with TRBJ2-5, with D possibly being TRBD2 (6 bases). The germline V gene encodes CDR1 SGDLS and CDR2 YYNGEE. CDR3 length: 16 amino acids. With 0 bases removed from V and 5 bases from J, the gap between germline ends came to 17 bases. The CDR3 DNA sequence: TGTGCCAGCAGCGTAGATTCTAGCGCAGTTGGGGAGACCCAGTACTTC. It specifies CASSVDSSAVGETQYF. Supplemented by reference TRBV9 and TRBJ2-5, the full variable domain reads DSGVTQTPKHLITATGQRVTLRCSPRSGDLSVYWYQQSLDQGLQFLIQYYNGEERAKGNILERFSAQQFPDLHSELNLSSLELGDSALYFCASSVDSSAVGETQYFGPGTRLLVL.

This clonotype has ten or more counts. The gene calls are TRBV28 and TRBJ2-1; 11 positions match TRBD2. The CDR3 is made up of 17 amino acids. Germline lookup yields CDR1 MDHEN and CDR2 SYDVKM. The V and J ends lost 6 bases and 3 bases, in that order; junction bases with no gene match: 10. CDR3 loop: CASSRLAGGSVYNEQFF. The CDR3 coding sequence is TGTGCCAGCAGCCGTCTAGCGGGAGGTTCTGTCTACAATGAGCAGTTCTTC.

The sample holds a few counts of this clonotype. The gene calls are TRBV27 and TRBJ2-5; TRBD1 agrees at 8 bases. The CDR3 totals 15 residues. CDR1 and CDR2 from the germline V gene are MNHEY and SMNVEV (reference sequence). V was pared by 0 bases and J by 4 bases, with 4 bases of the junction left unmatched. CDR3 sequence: CASSLSPTGAETQYF. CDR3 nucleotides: TGTGCCAGCAGTTTATCCCCGACAGGGGCAGAGACCCAGTACTTC.

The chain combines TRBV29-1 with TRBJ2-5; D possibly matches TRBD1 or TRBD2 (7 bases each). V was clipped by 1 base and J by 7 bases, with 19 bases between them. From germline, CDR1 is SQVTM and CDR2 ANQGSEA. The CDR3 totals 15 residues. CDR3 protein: CSVEVAGAGGGTQYF. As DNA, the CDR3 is TGCAGCGTTGAAGTGGCGGGAGCAGGGGGTGGGACCCAGTACTTC.

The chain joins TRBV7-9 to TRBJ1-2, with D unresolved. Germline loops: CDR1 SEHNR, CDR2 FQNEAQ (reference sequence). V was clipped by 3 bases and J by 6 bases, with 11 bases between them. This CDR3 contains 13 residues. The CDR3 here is CASSLTQNDGYTF. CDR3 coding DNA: TGTGCCAGCAGCTTGACGCAGAATGATGGCTACACCTTC.

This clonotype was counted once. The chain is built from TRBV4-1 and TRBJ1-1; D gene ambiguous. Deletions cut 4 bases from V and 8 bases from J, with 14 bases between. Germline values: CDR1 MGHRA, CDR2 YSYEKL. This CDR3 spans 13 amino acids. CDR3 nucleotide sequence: TGCGCCAGCAGCCCTGAGAGGAGAGGAGAAGCTTTCTTT. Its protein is CASSPERRGEAFF.

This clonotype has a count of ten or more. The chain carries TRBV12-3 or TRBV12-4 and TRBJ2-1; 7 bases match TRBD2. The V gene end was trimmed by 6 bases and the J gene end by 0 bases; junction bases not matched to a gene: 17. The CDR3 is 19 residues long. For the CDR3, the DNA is TGTGCCAGCAGGCCCCGGGGTGGGCTAGCGGTAAGCTCCTACAATGAGCAGTTCTTC. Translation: CASRPRGGLAVSSYNEQFF.

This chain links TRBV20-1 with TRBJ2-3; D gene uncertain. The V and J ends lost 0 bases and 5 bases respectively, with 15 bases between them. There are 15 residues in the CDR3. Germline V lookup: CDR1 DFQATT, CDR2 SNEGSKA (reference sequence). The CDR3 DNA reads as TGCAGTGCTAGAGAAATCTTGGGATTCGGAGATACGCAGTATTTT. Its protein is CSAREILGFGDTQYF.